Shown below are 2 T cell receptor beta chains from a single sample sequenced in a study of shared clonotypes between healthy human individuals. TCRdb's table, derived via immunoSEQ multiplex PCR, lists solely in-frame clones and lacks some. There are roughly 500,000 clones in the sample; 75% to 85% occur only once, and around 14% lies in the top ten. The sample comprised PBMCs. Receptors originate from a woman aged 40 to 50 in good health. Some clones in this sample may be carry-over from other donors' samples.

This clone was picked up many times. The gene calls are TRBV19 and TRBJ1-2; perhaps TRBD1 as D (6 bases). Trimming shortened V by 2 bases and J by 2 bases, and 15 bases separated the two germline ends. This CDR3 has 16 amino acids. Germline lookup yields CDR1 LNHDA and CDR2 SQIVND (reference sequence). CDR3 sequence: CASSISGTIPNYGYTF. In nucleotides, the CDR3 is TGTGCCAGTAGTATAAGCGGGACAATTCCAAACTATGGCTACACCTTC. Full variable domain (remainder filled in from reference TRBV19 and TRBJ1-2): DGGITQSPKYLFRKEGQNVTLSCEQNLNHDAMYWYRQDPGQGLRLIYYSQIVNDFQKGDIAEGYSVSREKKESFPLTVTSAQKNPTAFYLCASSISGTIPNYGYTFGSGTRLTVV.

This chain connects TRBV19 to TRBJ2-4, with a possible D match to TRBD1 (6 bases). There are 16 residues in the CDR3. The V and J ends lost 4 bases and 1 base respectively, with 14 bases between them. Germline lookup yields CDR1 LNHDA and CDR2 SQIVND (reference sequence). The CDR3 coding sequence is TGTGCCAGTAGTAGGGGTCTGGGGGCGGCCAAAAACATTCAGTACTTC. It specifies CASSRGLGAAKNIQYF.